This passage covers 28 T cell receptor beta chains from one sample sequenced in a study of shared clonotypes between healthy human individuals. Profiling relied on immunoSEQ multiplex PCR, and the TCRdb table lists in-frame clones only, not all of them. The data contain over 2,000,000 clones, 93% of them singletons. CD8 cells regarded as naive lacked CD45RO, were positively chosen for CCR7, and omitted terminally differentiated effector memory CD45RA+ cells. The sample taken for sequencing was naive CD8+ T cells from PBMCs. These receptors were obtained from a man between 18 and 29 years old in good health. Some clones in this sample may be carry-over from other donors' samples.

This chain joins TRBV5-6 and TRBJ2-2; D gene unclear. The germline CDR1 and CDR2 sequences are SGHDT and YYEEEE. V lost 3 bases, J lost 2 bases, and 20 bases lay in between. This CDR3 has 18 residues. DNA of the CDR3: TGTGCCAGCAGCTCACTTTACATTAACGCCTACAACACCGGGGAGCTGTTTTTT. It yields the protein CASSSLYINAYNTGELFF.

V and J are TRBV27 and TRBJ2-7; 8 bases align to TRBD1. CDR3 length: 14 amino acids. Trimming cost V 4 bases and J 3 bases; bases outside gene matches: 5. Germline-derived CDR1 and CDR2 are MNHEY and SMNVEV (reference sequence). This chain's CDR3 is CASSWLGQGYEQYF. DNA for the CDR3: TGTGCCAGCAGTTGGCTAGGACAGGGCTACGAGCAGTACTTC.

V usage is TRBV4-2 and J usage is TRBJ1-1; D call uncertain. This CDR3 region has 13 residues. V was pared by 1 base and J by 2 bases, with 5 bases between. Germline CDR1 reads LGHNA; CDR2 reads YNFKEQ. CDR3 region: CASSQVTNTEAFF. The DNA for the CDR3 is TGTGCCAGCAGCCAAGTTACTAACACTGAAGCTTTCTTT.

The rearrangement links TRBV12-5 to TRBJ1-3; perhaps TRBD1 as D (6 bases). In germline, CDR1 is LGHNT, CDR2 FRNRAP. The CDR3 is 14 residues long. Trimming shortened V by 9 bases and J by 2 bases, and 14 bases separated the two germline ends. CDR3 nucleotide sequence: TGTGCTAGCCAGAGTGGGGGCACTGGAAACACCATATATTTT. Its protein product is CASQSGGTGNTIYF.

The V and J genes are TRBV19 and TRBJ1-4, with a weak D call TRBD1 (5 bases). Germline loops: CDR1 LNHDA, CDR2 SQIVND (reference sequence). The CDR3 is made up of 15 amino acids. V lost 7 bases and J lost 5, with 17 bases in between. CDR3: CASTQKGPLNEKLFF. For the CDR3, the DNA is TGTGCCAGTACCCAGAAGGGACCGCTGAATGAAAAACTGTTTTTT.

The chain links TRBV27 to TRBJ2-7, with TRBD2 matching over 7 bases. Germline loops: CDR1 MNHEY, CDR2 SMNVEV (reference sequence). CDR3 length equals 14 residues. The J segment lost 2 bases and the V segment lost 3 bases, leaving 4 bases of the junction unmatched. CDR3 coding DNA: TGTGCCAGCAGTTTCCGCGGGGGACCCTACGAGCAGTACTTC. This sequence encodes CASSFRGGPYEQYF.

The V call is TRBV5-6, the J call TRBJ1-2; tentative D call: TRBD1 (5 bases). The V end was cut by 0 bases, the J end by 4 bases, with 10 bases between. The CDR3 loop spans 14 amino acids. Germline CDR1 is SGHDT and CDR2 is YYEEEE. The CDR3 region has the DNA TGTGCCAGCAGCTTGGTTCAGGGTACCTATGGCTACACCTTC. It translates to CASSLVQGTYGYTF.

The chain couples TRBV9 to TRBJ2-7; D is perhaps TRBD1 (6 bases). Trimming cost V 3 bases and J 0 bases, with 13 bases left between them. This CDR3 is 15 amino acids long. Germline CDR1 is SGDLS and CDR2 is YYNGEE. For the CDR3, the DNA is TGTGCCAGCAGCGCCGCCTTGGACAGCTCCTACGAGCAGTACTTC. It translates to CASSAALDSSYEQYF.

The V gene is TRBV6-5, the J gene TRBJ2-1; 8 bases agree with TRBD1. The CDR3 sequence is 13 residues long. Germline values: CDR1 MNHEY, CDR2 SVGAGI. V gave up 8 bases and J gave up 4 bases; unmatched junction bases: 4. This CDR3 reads CASARQGYNEQFF. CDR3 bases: TGTGCCAGCGCAAGACAGGGGTACAATGAGCAGTTCTTC.

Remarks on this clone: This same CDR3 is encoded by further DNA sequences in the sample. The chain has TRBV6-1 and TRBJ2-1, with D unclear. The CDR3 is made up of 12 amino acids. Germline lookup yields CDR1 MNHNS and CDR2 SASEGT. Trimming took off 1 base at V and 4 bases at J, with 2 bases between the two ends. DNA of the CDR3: TGTGCCAGCAGTGAAGGTTACAATGAGCAGTTCTTC. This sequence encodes CASSEGYNEQFF.

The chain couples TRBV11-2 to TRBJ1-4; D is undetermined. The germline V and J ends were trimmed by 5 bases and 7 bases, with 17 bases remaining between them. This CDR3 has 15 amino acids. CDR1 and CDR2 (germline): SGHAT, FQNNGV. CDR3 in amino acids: CASSKRHLSGEKLFF. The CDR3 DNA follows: TGTGCCAGCAGCAAGCGACACCTTTCGGGTGAAAAACTGTTTTTT.

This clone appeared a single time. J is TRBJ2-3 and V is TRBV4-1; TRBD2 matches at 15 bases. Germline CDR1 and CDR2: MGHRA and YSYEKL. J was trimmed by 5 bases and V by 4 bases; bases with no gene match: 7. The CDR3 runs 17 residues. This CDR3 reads CASSPRTSGRALDTQYF. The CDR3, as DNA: TGCGCCAGCAGCCCTAGGACTAGCGGGAGGGCCCTAGATACGCAGTATTTT.

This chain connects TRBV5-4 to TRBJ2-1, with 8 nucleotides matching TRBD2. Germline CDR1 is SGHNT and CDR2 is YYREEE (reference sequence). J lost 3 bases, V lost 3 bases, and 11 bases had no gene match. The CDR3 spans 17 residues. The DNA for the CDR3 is TGTGCCAGCAGCTCGTTTCGGGAGGGAAGGATCTACAATGAGCAGTTCTTC. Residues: CASSSFREGRIYNEQFF.

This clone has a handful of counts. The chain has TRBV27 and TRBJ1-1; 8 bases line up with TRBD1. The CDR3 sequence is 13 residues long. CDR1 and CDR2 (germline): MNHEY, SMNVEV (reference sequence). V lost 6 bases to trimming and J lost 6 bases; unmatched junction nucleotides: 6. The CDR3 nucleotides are TGTGCCAGCAGGCTCCCAGGGGGCCCTGAAGCTTTCTTT. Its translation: CASRLPGGPEAFF.

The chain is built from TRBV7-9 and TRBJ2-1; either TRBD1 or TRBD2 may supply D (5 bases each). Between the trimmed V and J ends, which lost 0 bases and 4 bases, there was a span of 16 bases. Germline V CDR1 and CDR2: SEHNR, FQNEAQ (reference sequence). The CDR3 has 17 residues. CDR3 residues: CASSLALTGAFYNEQFF. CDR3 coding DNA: TGTGCCAGCAGCTTAGCCCTCACCGGGGCTTTTTACAATGAGCAGTTCTTC.

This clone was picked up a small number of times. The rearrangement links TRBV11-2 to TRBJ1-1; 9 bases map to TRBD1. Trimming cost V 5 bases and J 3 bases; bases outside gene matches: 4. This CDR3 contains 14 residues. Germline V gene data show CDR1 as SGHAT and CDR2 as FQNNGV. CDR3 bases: TGTGCCAGCAGCCACAGGGGGCTCCACACTGAAGCTTTCTTT. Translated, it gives CASSHRGLHTEAFF. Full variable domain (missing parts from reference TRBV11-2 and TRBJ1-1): EAGVAQSPRYKIIEKRQSVAFWCNPISGHATLYWYQQILGQGPKLLIQFQNNGVVDDSQLPKDRFSAERLKGVDSTLKIQPAKLEDSAVYLCASSHRGLHTEAFFGQGTRLTVV.

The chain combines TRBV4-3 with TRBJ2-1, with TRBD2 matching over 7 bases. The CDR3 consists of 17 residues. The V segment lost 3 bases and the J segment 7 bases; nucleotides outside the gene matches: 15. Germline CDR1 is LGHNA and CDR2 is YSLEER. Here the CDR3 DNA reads TGCGCCAGCAGCCAGGCTCCTAGCGGCCGGGACGGGAATGAGCAGTTCTTC. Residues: CASSQAPSGRDGNEQFF.

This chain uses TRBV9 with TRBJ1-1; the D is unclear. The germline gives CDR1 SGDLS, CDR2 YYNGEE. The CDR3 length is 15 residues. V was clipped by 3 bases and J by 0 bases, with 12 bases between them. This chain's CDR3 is CASSAPAAMNTEAFF. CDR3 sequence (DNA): TGTGCCAGCAGCGCACCCGCAGCGATGAACACTGAAGCTTTCTTT.

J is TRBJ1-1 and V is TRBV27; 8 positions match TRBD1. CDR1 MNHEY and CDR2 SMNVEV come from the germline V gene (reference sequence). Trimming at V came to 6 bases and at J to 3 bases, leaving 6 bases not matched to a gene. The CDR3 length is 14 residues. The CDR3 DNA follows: TGTGCCAGCAGGGAACAGGGGGTTTACACTGAAGCTTTCTTT. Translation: CASREQGVYTEAFF.

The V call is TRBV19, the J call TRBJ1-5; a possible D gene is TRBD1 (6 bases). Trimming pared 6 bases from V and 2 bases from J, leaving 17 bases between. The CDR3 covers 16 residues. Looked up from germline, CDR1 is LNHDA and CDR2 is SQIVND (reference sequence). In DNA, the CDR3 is TGTGCCAGTAGAACTCAACCAGGGGATGGCAATCAGCCCCAGCATTTT. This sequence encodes CASRTQPGDGNQPQHF.

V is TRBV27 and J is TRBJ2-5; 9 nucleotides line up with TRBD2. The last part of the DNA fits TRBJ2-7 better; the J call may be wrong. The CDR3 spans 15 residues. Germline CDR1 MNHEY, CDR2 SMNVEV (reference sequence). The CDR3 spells CASSLISSGAYEQYF. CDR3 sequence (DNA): TGTGCCAGCAGCCTAATTTCTAGCGGGGCCTACGAGCAGTACTTC.

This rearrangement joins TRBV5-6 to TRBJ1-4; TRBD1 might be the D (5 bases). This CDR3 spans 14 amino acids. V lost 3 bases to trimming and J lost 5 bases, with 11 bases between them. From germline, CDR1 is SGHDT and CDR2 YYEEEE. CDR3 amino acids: CASSSDSPNEKLFF. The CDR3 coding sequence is TGTGCCAGCAGCTCCGACAGTCCGAATGAAAAACTGTTTTTT. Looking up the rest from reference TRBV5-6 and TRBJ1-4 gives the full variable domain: DAGVTQSPTHLIKTRGQQVTLRCSPKSGHDTVSWYQQALGQGPQFIFQYYEEEERQRGNFPDRFSGHQFPNYSSELNVNALLLGDSALYLCASSSDSPNEKLFFGSGTQLSVL.

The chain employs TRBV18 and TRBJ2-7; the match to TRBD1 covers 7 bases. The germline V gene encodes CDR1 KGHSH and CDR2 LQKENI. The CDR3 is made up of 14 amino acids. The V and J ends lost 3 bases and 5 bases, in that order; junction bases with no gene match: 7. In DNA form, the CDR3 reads TGTGCCAGCTCACCGGACAGGCTTCACCACGAGCAGTACTTC. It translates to CASSPDRLHHEQYF.

The CDR3: CASSYGGAGDEQFF. CDR3 coding DNA: TGTGCCAGCAGTTACGGCGGAGCTGGAGATGAGCAGTTCTTC. This chain connects TRBV6-5 to TRBJ2-1; unclear D gene. This CDR3 comprises 14 residues. Germline CDR1 and CDR2: MNHEY and SVGAGI. Trimming removed 2 bases at V and 8 bases at J, with 13 bases between.

CDR3: CASSPDGIASYEQYF. CDR3 nucleotide sequence: TGTGCCAGCTCACCAGATGGCATTGCTTCCTACGAGCAGTACTTC. This chain joins TRBV18 and TRBJ2-7, with unresolved D. From germline, CDR1 is KGHSH and CDR2 LQKENI. The V end was cut by 2 bases, the J end by 1 base, with 12 bases between. The CDR3 extends over 15 amino acids.

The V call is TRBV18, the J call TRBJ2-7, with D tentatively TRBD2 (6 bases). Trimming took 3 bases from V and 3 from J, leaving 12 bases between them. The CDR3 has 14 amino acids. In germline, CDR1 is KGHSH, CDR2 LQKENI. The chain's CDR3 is CASSPERAYYEQYF. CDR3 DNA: TGTGCCAGCTCACCCGAGCGGGCATACTACGAGCAGTACTTC.

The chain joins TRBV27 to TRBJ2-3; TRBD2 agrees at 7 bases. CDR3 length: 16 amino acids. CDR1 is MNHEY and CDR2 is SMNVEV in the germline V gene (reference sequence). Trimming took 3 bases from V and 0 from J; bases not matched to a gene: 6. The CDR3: CASSFDGGSSTDTQYF. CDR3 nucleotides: TGTGCCAGCAGTTTCGATGGCGGGAGTAGCACAGATACGCAGTATTTT.

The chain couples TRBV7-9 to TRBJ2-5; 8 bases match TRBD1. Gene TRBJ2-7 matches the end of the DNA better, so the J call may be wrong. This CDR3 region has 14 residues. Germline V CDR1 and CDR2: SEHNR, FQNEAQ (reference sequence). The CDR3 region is CASSVRGQAYEQYF. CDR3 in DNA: TGTGCCAGCAGCGTCCGGGGACAGGCCTACGAGCAGTACTTC.